This section outlines one TCR beta chain sequence together with its context. Its antigen is as yet unknown. This sample is drawn from a study of OX40 agonist ivuxolimab in advanced cancers. Study as a whole: As their treatment, patients were administered ivuxolimab, an agonistic anti-OX40 (CD134) antibody. A male proportion of over 70% was recorded, with mean age approximately 57 years and range about 20 to 79.

The method was immunoSEQ multiplex PCR; TCRdb's version includes in-frame clones alone and lacks a portion of them. The sample includes about 52,000 clones, 90% to 95% seen only once; the top ten take over 20%. The study's findings and limits: Among the least clonally expanded were partial responders at 0.1-3.0 mg/kg. At 0.1 to 3.0 mg/kg and by week 6, clonal expansion occurred in CD4+ and CD8+ blood T cells.

J gave up 5 bases and V 6 bases, and 8 bases lay outside the gene matches. CDR3 length equals 16 residues. The germline V gene has CDR1 MGHDK and CDR2 SYGVNS. This specimen was CD4+ or CD8+ T cells sorted from blood, taken in a trial of the OX40 agonist ivuxolimab. The receptor was isolated from an adult with an advanced solid tumor such as melanoma, head and neck, liver or kidney cancer. The chain joins TRBV25-1 to TRBJ2-5; TRBD2 agrees at 14 bases. CDR3 in amino acids: CASSPGLAGVSETQYF. The CDR3 DNA reads TGTGCCAGCAGCCCGGGACTAGCGGGAGTCTCGGAGACCCAGTACTTC.